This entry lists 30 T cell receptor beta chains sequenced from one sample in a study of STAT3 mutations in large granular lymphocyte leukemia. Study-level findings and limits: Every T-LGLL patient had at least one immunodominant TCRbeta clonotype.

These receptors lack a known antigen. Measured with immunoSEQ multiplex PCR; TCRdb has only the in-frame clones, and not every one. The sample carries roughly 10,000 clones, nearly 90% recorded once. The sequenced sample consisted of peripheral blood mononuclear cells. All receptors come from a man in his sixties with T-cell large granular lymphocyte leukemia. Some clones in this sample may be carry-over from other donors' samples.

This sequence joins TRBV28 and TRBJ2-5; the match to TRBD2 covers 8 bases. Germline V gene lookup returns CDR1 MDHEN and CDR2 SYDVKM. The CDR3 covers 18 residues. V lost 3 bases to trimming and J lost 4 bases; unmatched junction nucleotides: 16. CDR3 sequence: CASSLSSGSLLGGETQYF. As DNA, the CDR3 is TGTGCCAGCAGTTTGTCCAGCGGGAGCCTTTTGGGAGGAGAGACCCAGTACTTC. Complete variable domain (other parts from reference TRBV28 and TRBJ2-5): DVKVTQSSRYLVKRTGEKVFLECVQDMDHENMFWYRQDPGLGLRLIYFSYDVKMKEKGDIPEGYSVSREKKERFSLILESASTNQTSMYLCASSLSSGSLLGGETQYFGPGTRLLVL.

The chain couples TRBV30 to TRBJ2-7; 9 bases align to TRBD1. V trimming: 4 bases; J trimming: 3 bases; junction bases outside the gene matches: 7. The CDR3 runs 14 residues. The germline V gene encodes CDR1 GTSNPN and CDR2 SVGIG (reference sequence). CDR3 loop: CAWKPGQGHYEQYF. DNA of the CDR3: TGTGCCTGGAAACCGGGACAGGGACACTACGAGCAGTACTTC.

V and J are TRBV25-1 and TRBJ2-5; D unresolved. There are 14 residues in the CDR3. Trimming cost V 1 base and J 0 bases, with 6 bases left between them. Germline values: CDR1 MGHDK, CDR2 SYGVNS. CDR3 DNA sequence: TGTGCCAGCAGTGAATCTCAGTACCAAGAGACCCAGTACTTC. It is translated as CASSESQYQETQYF.

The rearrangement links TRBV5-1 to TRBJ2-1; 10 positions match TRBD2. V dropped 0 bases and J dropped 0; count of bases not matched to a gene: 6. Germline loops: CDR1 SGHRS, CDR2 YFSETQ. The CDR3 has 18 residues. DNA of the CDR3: TGCGCCAGCAGCTTGGCCCTCTCTAGCGGGAGCTCCTACAATGAGCAGTTCTTC. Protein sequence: CASSLALSSGSSYNEQFF.

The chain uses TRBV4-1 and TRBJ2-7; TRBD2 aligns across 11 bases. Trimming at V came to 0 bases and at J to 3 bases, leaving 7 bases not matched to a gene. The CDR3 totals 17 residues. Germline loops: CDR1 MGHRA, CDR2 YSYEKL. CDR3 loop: CASSQDDGLAGIYEQYF. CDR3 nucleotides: TGCGCCAGCAGCCAAGATGATGGACTAGCGGGTATCTACGAGCAGTACTTC.

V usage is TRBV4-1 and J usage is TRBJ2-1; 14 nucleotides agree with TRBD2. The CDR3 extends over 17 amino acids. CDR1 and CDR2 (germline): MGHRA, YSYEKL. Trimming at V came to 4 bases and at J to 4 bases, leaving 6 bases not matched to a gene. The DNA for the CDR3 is TGCGCCAGCAGCCGGGAGGGACTAGCGGGAGCATACAATGAGCAGTTCTTC. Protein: CASSREGLAGAYNEQFF.

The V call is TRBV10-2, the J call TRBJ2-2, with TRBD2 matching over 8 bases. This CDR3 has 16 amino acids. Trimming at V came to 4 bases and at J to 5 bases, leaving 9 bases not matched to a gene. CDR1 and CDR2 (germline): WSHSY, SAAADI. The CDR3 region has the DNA TGCGCCAGCAGTGTAGACGCGGGAGGTAGGACCGGGGAGCTGTTTTTT. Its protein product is CASSVDAGGRTGELFF.

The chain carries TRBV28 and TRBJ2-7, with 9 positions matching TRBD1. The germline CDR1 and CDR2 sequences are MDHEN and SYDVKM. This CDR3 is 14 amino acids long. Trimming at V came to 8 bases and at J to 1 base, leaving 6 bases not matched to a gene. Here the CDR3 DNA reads TGTGCCAGCTACACAGGGGGCTCTTCCTACGAGCAGTACTTC. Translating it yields CASYTGGSSYEQYF.

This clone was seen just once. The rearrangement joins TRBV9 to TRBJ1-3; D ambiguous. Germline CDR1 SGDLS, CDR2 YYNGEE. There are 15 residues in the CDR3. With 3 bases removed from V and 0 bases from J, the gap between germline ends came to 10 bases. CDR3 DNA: TGTGCCAGCAGCGGAGGAGGGAGCTCTGGAAACACCATATATTTT. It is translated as CASSGGGSSGNTIYF.

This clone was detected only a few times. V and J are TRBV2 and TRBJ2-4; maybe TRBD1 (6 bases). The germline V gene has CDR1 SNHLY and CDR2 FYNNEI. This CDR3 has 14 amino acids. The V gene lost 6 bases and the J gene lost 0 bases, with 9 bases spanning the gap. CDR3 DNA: TGTGCCAGCAGACAGGGCTTAGCCAAAAACATTCAGTACTTC. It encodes CASRQGLAKNIQYF.

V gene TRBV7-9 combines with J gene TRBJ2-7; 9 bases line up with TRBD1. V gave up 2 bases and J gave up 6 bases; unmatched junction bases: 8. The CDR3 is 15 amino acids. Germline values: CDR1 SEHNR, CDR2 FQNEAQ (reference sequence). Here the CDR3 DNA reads TGTGCCAGCAGCTTATGGGGGACAGGGCCCACCGAGCAGTACTTC. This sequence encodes CASSLWGTGPTEQYF. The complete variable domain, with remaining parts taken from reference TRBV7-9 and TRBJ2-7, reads DTGVSQNPRHKITKRGQNVTFRCDPISEHNRLYWYRQTLGQGPEFLTYFQNEAQLEKSRLLSDRFSAERPKGSFSTLEIQRTEQGDSAMYLCASSLWGTGPTEQYFGPGTRLTVT.

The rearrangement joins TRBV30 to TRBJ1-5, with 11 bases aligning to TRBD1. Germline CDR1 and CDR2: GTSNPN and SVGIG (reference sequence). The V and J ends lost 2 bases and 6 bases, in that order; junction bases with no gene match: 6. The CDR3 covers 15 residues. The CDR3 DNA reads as TGTGCCTGGAGTCGAGGCGGGACAGGGGGTCAGCCCCAGCATTTT. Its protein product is CAWSRGGTGGQPQHF.

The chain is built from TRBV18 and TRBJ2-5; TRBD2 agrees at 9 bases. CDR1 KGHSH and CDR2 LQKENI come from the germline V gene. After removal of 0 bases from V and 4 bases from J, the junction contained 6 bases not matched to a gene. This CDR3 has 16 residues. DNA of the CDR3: TGTGCCAGCTCACCACCGGGCGGGAGGGCAGGAGAGACCCAGTACTTC. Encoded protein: CASSPPGGRAGETQYF.

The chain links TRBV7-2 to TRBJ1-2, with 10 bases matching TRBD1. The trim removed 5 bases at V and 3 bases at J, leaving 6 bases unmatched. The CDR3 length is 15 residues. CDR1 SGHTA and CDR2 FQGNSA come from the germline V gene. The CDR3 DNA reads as TGTGCCAGCAGCCTTGGACAGGGGGACTACTATGGCTACACCTTC. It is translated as CASSLGQGDYYGYTF.

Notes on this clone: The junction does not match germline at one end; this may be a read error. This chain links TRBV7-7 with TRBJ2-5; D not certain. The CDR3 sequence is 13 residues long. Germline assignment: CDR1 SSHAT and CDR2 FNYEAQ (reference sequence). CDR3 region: CASSSAARETQYF. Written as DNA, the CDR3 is TGTGCTAGCAGCTCGGCCGCTCGGGAGACCCAGTACTTC.

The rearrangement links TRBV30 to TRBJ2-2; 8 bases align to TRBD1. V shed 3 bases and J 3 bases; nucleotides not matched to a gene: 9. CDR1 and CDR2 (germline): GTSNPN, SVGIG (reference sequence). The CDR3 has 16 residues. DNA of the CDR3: TGTGCCTGGAGCCTACGACAGGGGCTTTACACCGGGGAGCTGTTTTTT. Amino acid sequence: CAWSLRQGLYTGELFF.

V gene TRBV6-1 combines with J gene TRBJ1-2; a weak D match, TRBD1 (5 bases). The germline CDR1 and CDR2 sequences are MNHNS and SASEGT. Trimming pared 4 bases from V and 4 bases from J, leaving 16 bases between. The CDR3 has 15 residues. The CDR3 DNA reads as TGTGCCAGCAGTGCAATTGACAGCACCCCCTATGGCTACACCTTC. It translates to CASSAIDSTPYGYTF.

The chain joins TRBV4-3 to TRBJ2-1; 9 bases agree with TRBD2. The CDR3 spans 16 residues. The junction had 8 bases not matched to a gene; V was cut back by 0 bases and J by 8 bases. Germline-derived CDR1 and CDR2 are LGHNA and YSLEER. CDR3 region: CASSQDGREGLHEQFF. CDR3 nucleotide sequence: TGCGCCAGCAGCCAAGACGGGCGGGAGGGCCTCCATGAGCAGTTCTTC.

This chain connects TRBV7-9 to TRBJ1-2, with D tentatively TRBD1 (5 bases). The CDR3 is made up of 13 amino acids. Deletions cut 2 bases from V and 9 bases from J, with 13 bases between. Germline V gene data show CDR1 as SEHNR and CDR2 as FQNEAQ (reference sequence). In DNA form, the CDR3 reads TGTGCCAGCAGCTTAAACAGCCCAGGGAGCTACACCTTC. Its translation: CASSLNSPGSYTF.

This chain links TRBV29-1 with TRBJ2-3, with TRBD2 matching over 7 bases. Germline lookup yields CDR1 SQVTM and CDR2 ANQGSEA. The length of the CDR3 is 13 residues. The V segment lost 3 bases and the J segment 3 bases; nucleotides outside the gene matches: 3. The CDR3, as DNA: TGCAGCGTTGACCAGGGAGGGACAGATACGCAGTATTTT. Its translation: CSVDQGGTDTQYF.

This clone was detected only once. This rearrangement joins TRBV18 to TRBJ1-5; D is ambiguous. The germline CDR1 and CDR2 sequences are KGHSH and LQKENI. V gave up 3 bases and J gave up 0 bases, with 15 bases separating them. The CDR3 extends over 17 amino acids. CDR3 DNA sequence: TGTGCCAGCTCACCGGGCAGTGGCTTCTATAGCAATCAGCCCCAGCATTTT. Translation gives CASSPGSGFYSNQPQHF. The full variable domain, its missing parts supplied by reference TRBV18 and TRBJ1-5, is NAGVMQNPRHLVRRRGQEARLRCSPMKGHSHVYWYRQLPEEGLKFMVYLQKENIIDESGMPKERFSAEFPKEGPSILRIQQVVRGDSAAYFCASSPGSGFYSNQPQHFGDGTRLSIL.

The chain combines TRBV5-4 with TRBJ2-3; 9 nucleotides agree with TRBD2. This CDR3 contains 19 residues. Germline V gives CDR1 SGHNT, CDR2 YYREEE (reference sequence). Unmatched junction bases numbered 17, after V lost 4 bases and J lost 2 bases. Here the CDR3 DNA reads TGTGCCAGCAGCCTGCCGAGAAGTGGAGCGGGAGGATTCACAGATACGCAGTATTTT. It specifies CASSLPRSGAGGFTDTQYF.

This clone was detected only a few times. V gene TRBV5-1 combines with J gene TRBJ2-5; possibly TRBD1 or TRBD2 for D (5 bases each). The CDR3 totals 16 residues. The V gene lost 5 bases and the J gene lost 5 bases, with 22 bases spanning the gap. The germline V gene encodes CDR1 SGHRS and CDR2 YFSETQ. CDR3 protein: CASRNGWGSRGETQYF. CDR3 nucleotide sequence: TGCGCCAGCAGGAACGGGTGGGGGAGTCGGGGTGAGACCCAGTACTTC. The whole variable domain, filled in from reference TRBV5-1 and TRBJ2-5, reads KAGVTQTPRYLIKTRGQQVTLSCSPISGHRSVSWYQQTPGQGLQFLFEYFSETQRNKGNFPGRFSGRQFSNSRSEMNVSTLELGDSALYLCASRNGWGSRGETQYFGPGTRLLVL.

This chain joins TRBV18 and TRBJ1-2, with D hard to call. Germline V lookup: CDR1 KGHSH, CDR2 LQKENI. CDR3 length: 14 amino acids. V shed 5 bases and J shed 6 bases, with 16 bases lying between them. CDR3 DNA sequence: TGTGCCAGCTCAGACCTAACGGTCGACGATGGCTACACCTTC. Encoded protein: CASSDLTVDDGYTF.

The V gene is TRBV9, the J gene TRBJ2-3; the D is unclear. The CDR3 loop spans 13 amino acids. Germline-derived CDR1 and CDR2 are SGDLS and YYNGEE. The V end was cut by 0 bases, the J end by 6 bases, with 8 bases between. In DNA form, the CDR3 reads TGTGCCAGCAGCGTAGAGAGGTCGGATACGCAGTATTTT. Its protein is CASSVERSDTQYF.

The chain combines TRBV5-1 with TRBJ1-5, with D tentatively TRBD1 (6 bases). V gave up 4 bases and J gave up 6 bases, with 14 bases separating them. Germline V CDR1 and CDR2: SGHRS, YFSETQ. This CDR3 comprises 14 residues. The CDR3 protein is CASSLTGAGQPQHF. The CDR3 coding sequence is TGCGCCAGCAGCCTGACAGGCGCTGGTCAGCCCCAGCATTTT.

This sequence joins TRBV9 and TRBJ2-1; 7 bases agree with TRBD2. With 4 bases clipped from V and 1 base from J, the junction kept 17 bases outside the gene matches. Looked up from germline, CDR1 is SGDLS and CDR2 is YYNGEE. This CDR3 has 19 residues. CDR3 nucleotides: TGTGCCAGCAGCCGGGACCCGCGGACTAGAGTATGGTCCTACAATGAGCAGTTCTTC. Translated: CASSRDPRTRVWSYNEQFF.

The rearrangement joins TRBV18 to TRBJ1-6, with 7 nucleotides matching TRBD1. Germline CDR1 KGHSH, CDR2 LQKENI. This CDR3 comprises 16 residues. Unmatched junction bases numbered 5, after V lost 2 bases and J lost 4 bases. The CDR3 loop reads CASSPVDRRYNSPLHF. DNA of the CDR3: TGTGCCAGCTCACCAGTGGACAGGCGATATAATTCACCCCTCCACTTT.

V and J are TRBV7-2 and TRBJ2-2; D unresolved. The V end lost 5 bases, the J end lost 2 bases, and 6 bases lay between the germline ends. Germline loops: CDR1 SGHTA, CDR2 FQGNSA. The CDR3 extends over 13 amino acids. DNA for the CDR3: TGTGCCAGCAGCAGGGAAAACACCGGGGAGCTGTTTTTT. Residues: CASSRENTGELFF.

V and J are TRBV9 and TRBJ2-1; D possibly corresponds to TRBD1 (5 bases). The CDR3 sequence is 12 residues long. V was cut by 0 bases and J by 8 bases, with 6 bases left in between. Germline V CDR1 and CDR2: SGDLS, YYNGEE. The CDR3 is CASSVGTYEQFF. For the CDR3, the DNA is TGTGCCAGCAGCGTAGGGACATATGAGCAGTTCTTC.